This T cell receptor (beta chain) originates from a study of cytomegalovirus exposure and HLA in healthy donors. Study context: From HLA-typed donors, an early data release held 70 million to 95 million unique TCRs. Study-level findings and limits: Several V segments, TRBV6-2 and TRBV6-3 among them, could not be told apart and were dropped. Roughly uniform sequencing depth across donors was assumed, possibly incorrectly.

The PCR contained 60 Vbeta and 13 Jbeta primers. How the authors handled the data: Roughly 11 million of the 60 million to 80 million unique TCR beta chains counted in a later analysis were shared. Data came from immunoSEQ multiplex PCR; TCRdb stores just in-frame clones and leaves some out. V and J calls and clone size are given by that table; D and trimming were obtained from the DNA. This sample yields 110,000 to 150,000 clones, of which 75% to 80% are seen a single time; around 3.6% belongs to the top ten. As regards this clone: Antigen specificity is unknown.

The germline gives CDR1 MNHNS, CDR2 SASEGT. This CDR3 has 13 amino acids. V was pared by 2 bases and J by 4 bases, with 6 bases between. This chain uses TRBV6-1 with TRBJ2-1, with a weak D call TRBD1 (5 bases). Specimen: PBMCs. This TCR was recovered from a male donor in good health and CMV-seronegative. The CDR3 nucleotides read TGTGCCAGCAGTGAACAGGGTTACAATGAGCAGTTCTTC. Amino acids: CASSEQGYNEQFF.